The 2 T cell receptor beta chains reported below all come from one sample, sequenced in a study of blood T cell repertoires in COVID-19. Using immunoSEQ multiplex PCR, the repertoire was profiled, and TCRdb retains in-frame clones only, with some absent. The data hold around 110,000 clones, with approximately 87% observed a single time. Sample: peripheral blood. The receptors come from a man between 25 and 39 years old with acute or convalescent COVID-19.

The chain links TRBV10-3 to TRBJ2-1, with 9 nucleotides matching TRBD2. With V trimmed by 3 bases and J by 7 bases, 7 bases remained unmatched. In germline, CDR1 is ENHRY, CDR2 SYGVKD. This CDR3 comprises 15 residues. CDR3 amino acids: CAISDKGTSSNEQFF. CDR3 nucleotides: TGTGCCATCAGTGATAAGGGGACTAGCTCGAATGAGCAGTTCTTC.

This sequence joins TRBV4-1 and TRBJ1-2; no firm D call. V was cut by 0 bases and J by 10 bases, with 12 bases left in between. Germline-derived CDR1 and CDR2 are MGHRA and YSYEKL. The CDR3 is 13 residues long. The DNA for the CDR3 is TGCGCCAGCAGCCAAGATCTCAGGCTCGACTACACCTTC. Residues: CASSQDLRLDYTF.